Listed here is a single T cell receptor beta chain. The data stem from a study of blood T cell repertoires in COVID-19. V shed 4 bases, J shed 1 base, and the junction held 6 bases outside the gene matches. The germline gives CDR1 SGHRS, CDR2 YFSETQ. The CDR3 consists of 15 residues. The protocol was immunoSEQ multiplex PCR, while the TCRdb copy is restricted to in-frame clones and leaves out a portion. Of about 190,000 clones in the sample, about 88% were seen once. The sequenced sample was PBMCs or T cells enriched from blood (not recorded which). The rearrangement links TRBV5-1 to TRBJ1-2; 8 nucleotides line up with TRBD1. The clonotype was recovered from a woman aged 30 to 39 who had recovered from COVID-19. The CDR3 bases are TGCGCCAGCAGCCCCCGACAGGGGATTAACTATGGCTACACCTTC. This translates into CASSPRQGINYGYTF.